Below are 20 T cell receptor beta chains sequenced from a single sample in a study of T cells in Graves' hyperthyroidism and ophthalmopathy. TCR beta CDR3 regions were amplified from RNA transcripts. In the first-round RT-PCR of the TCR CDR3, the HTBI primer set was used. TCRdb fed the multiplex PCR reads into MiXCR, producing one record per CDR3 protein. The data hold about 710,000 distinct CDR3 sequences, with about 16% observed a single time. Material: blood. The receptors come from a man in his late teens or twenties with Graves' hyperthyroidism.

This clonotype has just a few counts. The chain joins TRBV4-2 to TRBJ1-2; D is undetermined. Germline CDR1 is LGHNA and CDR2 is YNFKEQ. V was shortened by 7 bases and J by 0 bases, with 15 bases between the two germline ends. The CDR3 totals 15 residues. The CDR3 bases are TGTGCCAGCAACCGGCCGGGGATAGCTAACTATGGCTACACCTTC. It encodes CASNRPGIANYGYTF.

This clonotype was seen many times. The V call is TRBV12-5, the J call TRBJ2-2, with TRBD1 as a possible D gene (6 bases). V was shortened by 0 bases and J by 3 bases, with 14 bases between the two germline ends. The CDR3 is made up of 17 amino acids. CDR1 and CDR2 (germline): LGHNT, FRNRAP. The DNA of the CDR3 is TGTGCTAGTGGTTTGGTACCGACAGGAAAGGACACCGGGGAGCTGTTTTTT. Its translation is CASGLVPTGKDTGELFF.

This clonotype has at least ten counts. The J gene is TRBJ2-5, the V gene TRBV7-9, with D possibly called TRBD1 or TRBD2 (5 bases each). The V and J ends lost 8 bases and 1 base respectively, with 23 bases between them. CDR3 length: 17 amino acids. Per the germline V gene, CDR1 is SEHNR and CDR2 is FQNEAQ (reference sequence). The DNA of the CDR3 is TGTGCCAGCGGTCCTACTGGGACGGCGAACATCCAAGAGACCCAGTACTTC. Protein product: CASGPTGTANIQETQYF.

The CDR3 loop reads CASSQAGTVFEKLFF. The CDR3 DNA sequence: TGCGCCAGCAGCCAAGCCGGGACAGTGTTCGAAAAACTGTTTTTT. This chain joins TRBV4-1 and TRBJ1-4; 7 nucleotides line up with TRBD1. This CDR3 is 15 amino acids long. The germline V gene encodes CDR1 MGHRA and CDR2 YSYEKL. V was pared by 1 base and J by 8 bases, with 7 bases of the junction left unmatched.

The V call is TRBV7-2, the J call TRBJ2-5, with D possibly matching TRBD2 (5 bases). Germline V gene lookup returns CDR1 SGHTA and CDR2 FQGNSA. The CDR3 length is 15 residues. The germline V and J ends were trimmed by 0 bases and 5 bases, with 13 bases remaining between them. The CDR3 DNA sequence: TGTGCCAGCAGCTTAGCGGTGGGAGTCGGGGAGACCCAGTACTTC. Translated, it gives CASSLAVGVGETQYF.

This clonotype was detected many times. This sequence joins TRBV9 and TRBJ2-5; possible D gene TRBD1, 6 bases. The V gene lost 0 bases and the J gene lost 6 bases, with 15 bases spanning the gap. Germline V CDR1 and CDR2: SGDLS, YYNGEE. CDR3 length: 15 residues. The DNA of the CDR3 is TGTGCCAGCAGCGTAGACCCACAGGGCGAGAAGACCCAGTACTTC. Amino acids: CASSVDPQGEKTQYF.

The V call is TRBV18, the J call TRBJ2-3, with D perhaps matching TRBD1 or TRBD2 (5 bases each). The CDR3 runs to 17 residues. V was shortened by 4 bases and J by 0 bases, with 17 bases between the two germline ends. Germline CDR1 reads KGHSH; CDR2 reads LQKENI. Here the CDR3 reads CASSLVLREKSTDTQYF. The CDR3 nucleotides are TGTGCCAGCTCACTAGTTCTCAGGGAGAAGAGCACAGATACGCAGTATTTT.

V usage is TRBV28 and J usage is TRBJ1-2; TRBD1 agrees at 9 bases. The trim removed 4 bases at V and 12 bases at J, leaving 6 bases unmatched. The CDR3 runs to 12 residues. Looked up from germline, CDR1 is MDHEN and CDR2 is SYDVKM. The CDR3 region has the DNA TGTGCCAGCAGTTGGGACAGGGAAACCCACACCTTC. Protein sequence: CASSWDRETHTF.

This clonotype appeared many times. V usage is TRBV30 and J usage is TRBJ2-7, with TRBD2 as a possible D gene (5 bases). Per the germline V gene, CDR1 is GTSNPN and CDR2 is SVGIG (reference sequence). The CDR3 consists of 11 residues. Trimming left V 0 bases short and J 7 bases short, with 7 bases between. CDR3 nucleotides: TGTGCCTGGAGTGTGGGAGTAGAGCAGTACTTC. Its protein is CAWSVGVEQYF.

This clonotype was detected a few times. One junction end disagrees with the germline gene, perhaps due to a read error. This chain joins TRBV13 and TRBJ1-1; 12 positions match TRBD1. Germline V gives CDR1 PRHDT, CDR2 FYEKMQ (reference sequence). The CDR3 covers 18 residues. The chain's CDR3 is CASSPRPGQGALNTGAFF. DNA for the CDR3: TGTGCCAGCAGCCCCCGCCCGGGACAGGGGGCGTTGAACACTGGAGCTTTCTTT.

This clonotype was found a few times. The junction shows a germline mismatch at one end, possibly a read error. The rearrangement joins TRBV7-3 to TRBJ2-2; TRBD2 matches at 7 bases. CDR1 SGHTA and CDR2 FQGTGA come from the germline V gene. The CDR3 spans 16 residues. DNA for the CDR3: TGTGCCAGCAGCTTATATTCGCGGGGGAACGCCGGGGAGCTGTTTTTT. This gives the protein CASSLYSRGNAGELFF.

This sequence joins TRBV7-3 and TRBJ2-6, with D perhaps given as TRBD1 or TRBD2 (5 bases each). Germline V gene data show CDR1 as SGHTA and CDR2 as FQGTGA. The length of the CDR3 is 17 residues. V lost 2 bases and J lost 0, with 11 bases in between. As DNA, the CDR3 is TGTGCCAGCAGCTTACTCGGGGCGGGCTCTGGGGCCAACGTCCTGACTTTC. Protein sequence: CASSLLGAGSGANVLTF.

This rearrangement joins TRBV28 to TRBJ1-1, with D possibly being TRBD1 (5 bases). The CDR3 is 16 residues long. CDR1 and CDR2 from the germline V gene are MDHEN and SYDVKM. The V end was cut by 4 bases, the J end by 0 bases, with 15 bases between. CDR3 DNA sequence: TGTGCCAGCAGTTCAGGGTTCCTCTCTTTGAACACTGAAGCTTTCTTT. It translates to CASSSGFLSLNTEAFF.

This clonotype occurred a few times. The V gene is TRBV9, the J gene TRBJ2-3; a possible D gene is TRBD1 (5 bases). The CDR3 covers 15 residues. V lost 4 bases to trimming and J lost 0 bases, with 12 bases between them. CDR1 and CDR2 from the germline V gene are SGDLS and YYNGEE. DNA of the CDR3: TGTGCCAGCAGCCTCCCAGGGTCTAGCACAGATACGCAGTATTTT. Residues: CASSLPGSSTDTQYF.

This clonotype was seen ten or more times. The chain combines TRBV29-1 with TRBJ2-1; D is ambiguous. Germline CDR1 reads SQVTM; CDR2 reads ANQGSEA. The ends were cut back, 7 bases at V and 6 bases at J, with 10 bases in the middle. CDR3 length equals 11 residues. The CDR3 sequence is CSAKDGNEQFF. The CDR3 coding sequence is TGCAGCGCGAAAGACGGCAATGAGCAGTTCTTC.

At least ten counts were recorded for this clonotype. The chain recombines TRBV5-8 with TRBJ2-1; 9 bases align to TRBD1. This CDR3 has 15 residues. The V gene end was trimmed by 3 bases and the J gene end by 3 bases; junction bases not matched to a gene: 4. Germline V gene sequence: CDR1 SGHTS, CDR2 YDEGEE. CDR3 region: CASSSTGQGYNEQFF. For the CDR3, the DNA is TGTGCCAGCAGCTCCACGGGACAGGGCTACAATGAGCAGTTCTTC.

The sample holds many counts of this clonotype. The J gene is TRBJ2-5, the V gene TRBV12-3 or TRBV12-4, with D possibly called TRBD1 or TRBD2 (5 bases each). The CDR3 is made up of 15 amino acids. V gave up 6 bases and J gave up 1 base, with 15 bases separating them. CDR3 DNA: TGTGCCAGCAGCAAGAGACTTGGGGGCCAAGAGACCCAGTACTTC. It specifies CASSKRLGGQETQYF.

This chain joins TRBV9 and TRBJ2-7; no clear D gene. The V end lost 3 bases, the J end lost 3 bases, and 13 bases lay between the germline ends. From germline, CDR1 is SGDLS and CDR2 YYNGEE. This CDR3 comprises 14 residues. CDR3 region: CASSATVANYEQYF. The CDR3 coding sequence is TGTGCCAGCAGCGCCACAGTGGCGAACTACGAGCAGTACTTC.

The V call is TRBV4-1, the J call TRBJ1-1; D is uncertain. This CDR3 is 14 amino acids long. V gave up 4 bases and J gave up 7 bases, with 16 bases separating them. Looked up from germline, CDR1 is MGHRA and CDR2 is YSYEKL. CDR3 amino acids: CASSPSQEAGEAFF. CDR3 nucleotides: TGCGCCAGCAGCCCCTCGCAAGAGGCTGGTGAAGCTTTCTTT.

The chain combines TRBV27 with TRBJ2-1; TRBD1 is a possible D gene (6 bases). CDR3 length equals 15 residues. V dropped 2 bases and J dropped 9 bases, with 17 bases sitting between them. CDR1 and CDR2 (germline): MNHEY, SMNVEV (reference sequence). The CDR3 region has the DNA TGTGCCAGCAGTTTAGCAGGGGCGAGTGCCGGTGAGCAGTTCTTC. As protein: CASSLAGASAGEQFF.